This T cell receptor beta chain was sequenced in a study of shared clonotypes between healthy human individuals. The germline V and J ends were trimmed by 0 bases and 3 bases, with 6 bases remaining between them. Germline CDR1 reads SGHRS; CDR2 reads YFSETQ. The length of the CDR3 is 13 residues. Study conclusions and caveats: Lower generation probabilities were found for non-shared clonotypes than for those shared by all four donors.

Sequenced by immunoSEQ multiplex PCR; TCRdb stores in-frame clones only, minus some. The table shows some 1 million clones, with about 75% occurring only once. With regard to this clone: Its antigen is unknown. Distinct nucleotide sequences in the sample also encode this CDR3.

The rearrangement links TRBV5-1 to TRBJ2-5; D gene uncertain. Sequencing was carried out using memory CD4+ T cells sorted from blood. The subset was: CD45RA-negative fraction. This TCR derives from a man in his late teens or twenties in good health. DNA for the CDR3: TGCGCCAGCAGCTTGGCTCTAGAAGAGACCCAGTACTTC. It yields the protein CASSLALEETQYF.